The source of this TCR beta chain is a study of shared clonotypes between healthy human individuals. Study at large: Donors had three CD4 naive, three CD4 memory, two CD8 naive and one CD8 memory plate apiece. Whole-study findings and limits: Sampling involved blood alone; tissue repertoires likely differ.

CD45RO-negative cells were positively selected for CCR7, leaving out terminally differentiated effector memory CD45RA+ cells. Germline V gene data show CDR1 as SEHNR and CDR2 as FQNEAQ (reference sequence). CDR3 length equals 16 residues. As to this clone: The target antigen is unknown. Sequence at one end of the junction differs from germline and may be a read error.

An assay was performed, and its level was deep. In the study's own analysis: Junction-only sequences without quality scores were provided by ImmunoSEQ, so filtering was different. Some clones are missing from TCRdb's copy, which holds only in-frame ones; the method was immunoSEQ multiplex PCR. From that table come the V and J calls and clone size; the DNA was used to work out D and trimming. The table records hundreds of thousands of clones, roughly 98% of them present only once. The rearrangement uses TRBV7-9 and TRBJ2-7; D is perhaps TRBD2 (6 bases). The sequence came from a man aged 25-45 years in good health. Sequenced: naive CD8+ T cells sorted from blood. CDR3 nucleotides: TGTGCCAGCACCTTAGATCGTAGCGGCAGCTCCTACGAGCAGTACTTC. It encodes CASTLDRSGSSYEQYF.